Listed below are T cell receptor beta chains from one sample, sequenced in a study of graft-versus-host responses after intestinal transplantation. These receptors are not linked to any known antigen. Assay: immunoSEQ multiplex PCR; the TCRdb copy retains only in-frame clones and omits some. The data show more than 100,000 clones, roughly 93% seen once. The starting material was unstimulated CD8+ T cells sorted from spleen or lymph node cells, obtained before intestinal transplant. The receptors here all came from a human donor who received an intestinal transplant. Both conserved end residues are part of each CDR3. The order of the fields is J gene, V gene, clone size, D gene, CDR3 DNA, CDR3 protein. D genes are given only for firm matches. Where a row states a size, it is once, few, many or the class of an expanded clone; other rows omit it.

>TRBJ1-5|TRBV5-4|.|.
TGTGCCAGCAGGTCCGTACTAGGCCGGTTCTTCAATCAGCCCCAGCATTTT
CASRSVLGRFFNQPQHF
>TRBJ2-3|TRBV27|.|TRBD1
TGTGCCAGCAGTTTATCGGGACAGGGGGGCGATACGCAGTATTTT
CASSLSGQGGDTQYF
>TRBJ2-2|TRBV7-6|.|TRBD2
TGTGCCAGCAGTTCCCTCGAGCGGGGGGGCCGAGGAACCGGGGAGCTGTTTTTT
CASSSLERGGRGTGELFF
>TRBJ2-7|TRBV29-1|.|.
TGCAGCGTTGTCTGGGGGGAGCAGTACTTC
CSVVWGEQYF
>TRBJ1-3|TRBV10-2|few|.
TGCGCCAGCAGTGAAAGTGCTGGAAACACCATATATTTT
CASSESAGNTIYF
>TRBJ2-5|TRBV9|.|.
TGTGCCAGCAGCGGCTCCGGACTGCCACAAGAGACCCAGTACTTC
CASSGSGLPQETQYF
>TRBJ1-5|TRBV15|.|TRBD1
TGTGCCACCAGCAGGGCAGGGACAGGCCTCAATCAGCCCCAGCATTTT
CATSRAGTGLNQPQHF
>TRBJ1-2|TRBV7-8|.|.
TGTGCCAGCAGCTTATTAGAAGGGAATTATGGCTACACCTTC
CASSLLEGNYGYTF
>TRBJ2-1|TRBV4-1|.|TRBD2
TGCGCCAGCAGCCAAAAAGCGGGGGTGCTCAATGAGCAGTTCTTC
CASSQKAGVLNEQFF
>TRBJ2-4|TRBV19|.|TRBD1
TGTGCCAGTAGTATGAGCCGGGACAGGGGGTCGAACATTCAGTACTTC
CASSMSRDRGSNIQYF
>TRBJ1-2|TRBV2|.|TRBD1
TGTGCCAGCAGGGAACGAACCGGACAGGCACGGGGTAGCTATGGCTACACCTTC
CASRERTGQARGSYGYTF
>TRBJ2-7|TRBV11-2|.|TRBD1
TGTGCCAGCAGCTTACCGCGGACAGGGGATGAGGGCTACGAGCAGTACTTC
CASSLPRTGDEGYEQYF
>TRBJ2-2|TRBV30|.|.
TGTGCCTGGAGTCTCGCAGCCATCACCGGGGAGCTGTTTTTT
CAWSLAAITGELFF
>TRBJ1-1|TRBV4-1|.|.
TGCGCCAGCAGCCAAGATCGCCCAGGGAGAATGAACACTGAAGCTTTCTTT
CASSQDRPGRMNTEAFF
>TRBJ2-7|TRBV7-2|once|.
TGTGCCAGCAGCTTATCTACGGGGGAACTAAGCTCCTACGAGCAGTACTTC
CASSLSTGELSSYEQYF
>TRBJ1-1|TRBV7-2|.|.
TGTGCCAGCAGCTTAGGGACCCGCACTGAAGCTTTCTTT
CASSLGTRTEAFF
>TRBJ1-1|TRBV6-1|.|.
TGTGCCAGCAGGGGAAACACTGAAGCTTTCTTT
CASRGNTEAFF
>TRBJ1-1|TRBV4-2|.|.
TGTGCCAGCAGCCAAGAGGGATCCGCGAACACTGAAGCTTTCTTT
CASSQEGSANTEAFF
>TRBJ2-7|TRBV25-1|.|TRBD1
TGTGCCAGCAGTTCTCGGACAGGGTACGAGCAGTACTTC
CASSSRTGYEQYF
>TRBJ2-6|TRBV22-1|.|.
TGTCCTGGGAGATATTTAAGCGAACAAAGTCGGGCCAACGTCCTGACTTTC
CPGRYLSEQSRANVLTF
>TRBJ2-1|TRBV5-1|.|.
TGCGCCAGCCACTCCTCGATTAATGAGCAGTTCTTC
CASHSSINEQFF
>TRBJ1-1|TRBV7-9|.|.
TGTGCCAGCAGCCCTCTGGTCGCTTTCTTT
CASSPLVAFF
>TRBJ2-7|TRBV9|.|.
TGTGCCAGCAGCGTAGAGGTAGATCGAGCTAACGAGCAGTACTTC
CASSVEVDRANEQYF
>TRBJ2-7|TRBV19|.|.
TGTGCCAGTAGTTCCGTTTTTGACGAGCAGTACTTC
CASSSVFDEQYF
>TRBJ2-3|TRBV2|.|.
TGTGCCAGCAGTGTTACCCATCTGGCAGATACGCAGTATTTT
CASSVTHLADTQYF
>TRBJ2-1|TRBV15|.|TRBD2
TGTGCCACCTCCTTAGGGGGGCGGGGGGTTAGTGAGCAGTTCTTC
CATSLGGRGVSEQFF
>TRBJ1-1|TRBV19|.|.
TGTGCCAGTAGTATAGGGGCGGGGAACACTGAAGCTTTCTTT
CASSIGAGNTEAFF
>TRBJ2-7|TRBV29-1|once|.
TGCAGCGTTGCTCAGGGGATCTACGAGCAGTACTTC
CSVAQGIYEQYF
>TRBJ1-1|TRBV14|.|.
TGTGCCAGCAGGGTTAAGGAGAACACTGAAGCTTTCTTT
CASRVKENTEAFF
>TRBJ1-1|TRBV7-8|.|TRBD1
TGTGCCAGCAGCCCGGGTTTGGGGACAGGGACTGAAGCTTTCTTT
CASSPGLGTGTEAFF
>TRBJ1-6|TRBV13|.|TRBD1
TGTGCCAGCAGTCCAGCCGGGACAGGGGGCATTTATTCACCCCTCCACTTT
CASSPAGTGGIYSPLHF
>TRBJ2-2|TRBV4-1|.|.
TGCGCCAGCAGCCAAGGTGGGACGGAGATTTACACCGGGGAGCTGTTTTTT
CASSQGGTEIYTGELFF
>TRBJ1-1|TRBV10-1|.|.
TGCGCCAGCAGTGATCTTGAAGGGTTCCCGAACACTGAAGCTTTCTTT
CASSDLEGFPNTEAFF
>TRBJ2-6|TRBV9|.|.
TGTGCCAGCAGCGTAGGAGGGTCAGACTCTGGGGCCAACGTCCTGACTTTC
CASSVGGSDSGANVLTF
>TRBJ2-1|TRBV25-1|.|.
TGTGCCAGCAGTCGGGGGAGCTACAATGAGCAGTTCTTC
CASSRGSYNEQFF
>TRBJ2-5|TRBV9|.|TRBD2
TGTGCCAGCAGCGTCCCCGGGGGGGCCGGGGAGACCCAGTACTTC
CASSVPGGAGETQYF
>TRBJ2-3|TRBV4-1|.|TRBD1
TGCGCCAGCAGCCAAGGTACAGGGGGCGCGGATACGCAGTATTTT
CASSQGTGGADTQYF
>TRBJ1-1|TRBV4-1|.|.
TGCGCCAGCAGCCAAGACCCCCAGGTGCCGAACACTGAAGCTTTCTTT
CASSQDPQVPNTEAFF
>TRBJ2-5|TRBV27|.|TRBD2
TGTGCCAGCAGTCTACTGGGACTAGCGGGGGGGAACCAAGAGACCCAGTACTTC
CASSLLGLAGGNQETQYF
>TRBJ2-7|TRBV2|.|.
TGTGCCAGCTTTATCAGGGGCCAGTCCTACGAGCAGTACTTC
CASFIRGQSYEQYF
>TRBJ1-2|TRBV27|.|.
TGTGCCAGCAGTTTAAATCGGGCTCGGTTGATGGAGGGCTACACCTTC
CASSLNRARLMEGYTF
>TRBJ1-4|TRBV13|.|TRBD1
TGTGCCAGCAGCTTTCGGACAGGAGGCGAAAAACTGTTTTTT
CASSFRTGGEKLFF
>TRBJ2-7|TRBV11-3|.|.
TGTGCCAGCAGCTTAGGTGGGGAAGCAGTCGAGCAGTACTTC
CASSLGGEAVEQYF
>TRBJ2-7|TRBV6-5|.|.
TGTGCCAGCAGTTACTCGCGGGACTCCTACGAGCAGTACTTC
CASSYSRDSYEQYF
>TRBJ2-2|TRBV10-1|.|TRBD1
TGCGCCAGCAGTTGGGACAGGGGGCCCACCGGGGAGCTGTTTTTT
CASSWDRGPTGELFF
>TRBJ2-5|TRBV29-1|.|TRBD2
TGCAGCGTTGATGGACTAGCCGAAGAGACCCAGTACTTC
CSVDGLAEETQYF
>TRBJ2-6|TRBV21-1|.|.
TGTGCCAGCAGCAAATCCCGCAGGGGATACTCTGGGGCCAACGTCCTGACTTTC
CASSKSRRGYSGANVLTF
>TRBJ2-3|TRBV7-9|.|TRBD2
TGTGCCAGCAGCCCCGTTAGCGGGGTTAGCACAGATACGCAGTATTTT
CASSPVSGVSTDTQYF
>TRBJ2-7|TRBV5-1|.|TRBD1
TGCGCCAGCAGCTTTGAGGCGGGACAGGACACCCGCTTC
CASSFEAGQDTRF
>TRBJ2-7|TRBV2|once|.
TGTGCCAGCAGTGAGGGGGGACTGGGGGACTACGAGCAGTACTTC
CASSEGGLGDYEQYF
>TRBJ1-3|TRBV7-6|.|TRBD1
TGTGCCAGCAGCTCACAACAGGGGATGGCAGGAAACACCATATATTTT
CASSSQQGMAGNTIYF